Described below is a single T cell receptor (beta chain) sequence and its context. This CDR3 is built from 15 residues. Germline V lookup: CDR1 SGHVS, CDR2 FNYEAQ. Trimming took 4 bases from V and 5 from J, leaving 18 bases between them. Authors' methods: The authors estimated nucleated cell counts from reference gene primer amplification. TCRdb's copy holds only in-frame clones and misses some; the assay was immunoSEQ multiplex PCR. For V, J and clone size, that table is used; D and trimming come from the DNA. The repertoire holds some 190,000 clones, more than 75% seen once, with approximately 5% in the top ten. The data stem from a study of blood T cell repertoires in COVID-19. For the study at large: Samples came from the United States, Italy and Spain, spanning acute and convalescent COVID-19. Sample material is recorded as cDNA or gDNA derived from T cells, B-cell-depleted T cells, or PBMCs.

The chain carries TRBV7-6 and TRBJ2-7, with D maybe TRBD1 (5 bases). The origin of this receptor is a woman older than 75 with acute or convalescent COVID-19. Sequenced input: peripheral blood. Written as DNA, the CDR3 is TGTGCCAGCAGCTCCCAGGGCATTAGCACCCACGAGCAGTACTTC. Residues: CASSSQGISTHEQYF.